This T cell receptor (beta chain) came from a study of blood T cells in healthy people across ages. Germline trimming cut 6 bases from V and 5 bases from J; bases unmatched to any gene: 8. The CDR3 spans 14 residues. Germline-derived CDR1 and CDR2 are MNHEY and SVGEGT. Study findings and constraints: No one knew whether donors had CMV, which possibly confounded expanded clonotype changes. Strong correlation was found linking TCR beta diversity to naive T cell percentage.

Points on this clonotype: Antigen unknown.

Alongside a J-beta primer mix, a sample-barcoded 5' primer served in a second PCR lasting 7 to 11 cycles. In TCRdb, the 5' RACE reads were re-called with MiXCR into one record per CDR3 protein. The table lists hundreds of thousands of distinct CDR3 sequences, around a quarter of them singletons, with more than 8.5% in the top ten. These same records also appear under a second study, on T cells of mothers and their children. As that study records: Donors comprised three healthy Caucasian mothers plus their six children. All extracted RNA went into cDNA synthesis, about 1.4 ug per 15 ul.

The sample was blood. The origin of this receptor is a boy under 18 in good health. The V call is TRBV6-2 or TRBV6-3, the J call TRBJ2-3; TRBD1 aligns across 7 bases. This CDR3 is CASSPGQRLDTQYF. CDR3 bases: TGTGCCAGCAGCCCGGGACAGAGACTAGATACGCAGTATTTT.